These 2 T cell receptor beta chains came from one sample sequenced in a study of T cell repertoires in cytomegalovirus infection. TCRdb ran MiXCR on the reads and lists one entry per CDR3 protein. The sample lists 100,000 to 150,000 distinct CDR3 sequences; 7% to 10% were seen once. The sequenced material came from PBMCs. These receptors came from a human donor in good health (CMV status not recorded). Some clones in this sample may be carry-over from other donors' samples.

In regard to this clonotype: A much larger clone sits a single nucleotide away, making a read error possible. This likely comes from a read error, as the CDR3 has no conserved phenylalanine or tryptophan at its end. CDR3 in DNA: TGTGCCAGCACCCCCACAGGGTACGACAATGAGCAGTTCTCC. This codes for CASTPTGYDNEQFS. The chain carries TRBV28 and TRBJ2-1; D possibly corresponds to TRBD1 (6 bases). The germline V gene encodes CDR1 MDHEN and CDR2 SYDVKM. The CDR3 spans 14 residues. The V end was cut by 7 bases, the J end by 5 bases, with 15 bases between.

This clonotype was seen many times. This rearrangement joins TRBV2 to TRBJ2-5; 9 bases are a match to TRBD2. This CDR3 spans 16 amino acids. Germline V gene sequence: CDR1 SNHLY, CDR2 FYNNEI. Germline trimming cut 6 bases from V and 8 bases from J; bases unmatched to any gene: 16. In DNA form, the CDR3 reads TGTGCCAGCAGCAGACTAGCGGAGGGCCAAGAGGTAACCCAGTACTTC. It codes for CASSRLAEGQEVTQYF.